What follows is one TCR beta chain and its context. The target antigen is unknown. These data are taken from a study of OX40 agonist ivuxolimab in advanced cancers. Findings of the study overall: Blood T cells, both CD4+ and CD8+, expanded clonally by week 6 at 0.1 to 3.0 mg/kg.

This CDR3 has 15 residues. V lost 5 bases and J 2 bases, leaving 13 bases between the germline ends. CDR1 and CDR2 from the germline V gene are MDHEN and SYDVKM. Profiled with immunoSEQ multiplex PCR; TCRdb holds only in-frame clones, not every one. The sample contains over 30,000 clones, about nine tenths of which appear only once. The input for sequencing was CD4+ or CD8+ T cells sorted from blood, taken in a trial of the OX40 agonist ivuxolimab. The sequence derives from an adult with an advanced solid tumor such as melanoma, head and neck, liver or kidney cancer. The chain employs TRBV28 and TRBJ1-5; possibly TRBD1 for D (5 bases). CDR3 sequence: CASSRGGTGNQPQHF. CDR3 nucleotides: TGTGCCAGCAGTCGTGGGGGTACGGGCAATCAGCCCCAGCATTTT.